These 11 T cell receptor beta chains originate from one sample sequenced in a study of identical twins. Each CDR3 protein is one row after TCRdb ran MiXCR on the 5' RACE reads. The table includes 500,000 to 650,000 distinct CDR3 sequences, just over 7% detected once. This sample also appeared in a second study, on yellow fever vaccine responses in identical twins.

Source material: PBMCs. The receptors derive from a woman aged 18-35 years in good health.

This clonotype was observed many times. V and J are TRBV12-3 or TRBV12-4 and TRBJ1-1; a weak D match, TRBD1 (5 bases). This CDR3 contains 20 residues. Trimming stripped 3 bases from V and 2 bases from J, with 28 bases between. CDR3 in amino acids: CASSLGNWGVGEGLNTEAFF. The CDR3, as DNA: TGTGCCAGCAGTTTGGGGAATTGGGGGGTGGGTGAAGGCCTAAACACTGAAGCTTTCTTT.

V gene TRBV3-1 combines with J gene TRBJ1-5; D remains ambiguous. Germline V gene lookup returns CDR1 LGHDT and CDR2 YNNKEL (reference sequence). The CDR3 runs 16 residues. V was trimmed by 2 bases and J by 4 bases, leaving 15 bases between them. The CDR3 reads CASSQSLTSGNQPQHF. The CDR3 DNA follows: TGTGCCAGCAGCCAATCCCTGACTAGCGGGAATCAGCCCCAGCATTTT.

Only a few counts were recorded for this clonotype. J is TRBJ2-7 and V is TRBV11-2, with D perhaps matching TRBD1 (6 bases). Germline V gene lookup returns CDR1 SGHAT and CDR2 FQNNGV. The V and J ends lost 3 bases and 5 bases respectively, with 20 bases between them. The CDR3 covers 16 residues. The CDR3 nucleotides read TGTGCCAGCAGCTTGGACAGTTTCGGGATATGGCACGAGCAGTACGTC. This encodes CASSLDSFGIWHEQYV.

This clonotype was counted many times. V gene TRBV5-1 combines with J gene TRBJ2-2; TRBD2 matches at 15 bases. Trimming cost V 2 bases and J 4 bases; bases outside gene matches: 3. The CDR3 loop spans 17 amino acids. Germline values: CDR1 SGHRS, CDR2 YFSETQ. The CDR3 sequence is CASSLGLAGGSTGELFF. The CDR3 DNA sequence: TGCGCCAGCAGCTTAGGACTAGCGGGAGGGAGCACCGGGGAGCTGTTTTTT.

This clonotype was counted at least ten times. The V and J genes are TRBV10-3 and TRBJ2-1; D possibly matches TRBD1 or TRBD2 (5 bases each). Trimming pared 10 bases from V and 0 bases from J, leaving 16 bases between. The CDR3 has 15 residues. Germline V gene sequence: CDR1 ENHRY, CDR2 SYGVKD. Written as DNA, the CDR3 is TGTGCCACCCTCTTTAAGGGGAGCTCCTACAATGAGCAGTTCTTC. It codes for CATLFKGSSYNEQFF.

The chain couples TRBV5-1 to TRBJ2-1, with 7 nucleotides matching TRBD2. Trimming cost V 6 bases and J 0 bases; bases outside gene matches: 6. In germline, CDR1 is SGHRS, CDR2 YFSETQ. CDR3 length: 15 residues. CDR3: CASTGGSPSYNEQFF. CDR3 in DNA: TGCGCCAGCACGGGAGGCAGTCCCTCCTACAATGAGCAGTTCTTC.

This clonotype was seen repeatedly, ten times or more. The chain combines TRBV3-1 with TRBJ1-2; 8 nucleotides line up with TRBD1. After removal of 4 bases from V and 8 bases from J, the junction contained 6 bases not matched to a gene. Germline CDR1 LGHDT, CDR2 YNNKEL (reference sequence). This CDR3 spans 13 amino acids. CDR3 in amino acids: CASSPDRAGGYTF. Here the CDR3 DNA reads TGTGCCAGCAGCCCGGACAGGGCAGGAGGCTACACCTTC.

This clonotype has a count of ten or more. The chain has TRBV7-9 and TRBJ2-5; D remains ambiguous. The ends were cut back, 1 base at V and 0 bases at J, with 6 bases in the middle. This CDR3 is 14 amino acids long. Germline CDR1 is SEHNR and CDR2 is FQNEAQ (reference sequence). The CDR3 loop reads CASSLETHQETQYF. The CDR3 DNA is TGTGCCAGCAGCTTAGAGACTCACCAAGAGACCCAGTACTTC.

The sample holds a few counts of this clonotype. The chain carries TRBV24-1 and TRBJ2-5; no definite D call. V dropped 4 bases and J dropped 5 bases, with 10 bases sitting between them. There are 13 residues in the CDR3. Germline assignment: CDR1 KGHDR and CDR2 SFDVKD. CDR3 loop: CATSDLLSETQYF. In nucleotides, the CDR3 is TGTGCCACCAGTGACCTACTATCGGAGACCCAGTACTTC.

This clonotype was observed at least ten times. The chain combines TRBV27 with TRBJ2-7; 7 bases agree with TRBD1. The CDR3 totals 15 residues. V shed 6 bases, J shed 0 bases, and the junction held 8 bases outside the gene matches. The germline V gene encodes CDR1 MNHEY and CDR2 SMNVEV (reference sequence). CDR3 bases: TGTGCCAGCAGAGAGGACAGGTTGAGCTCCTACGAGCAGTACTTC. Translation gives CASREDRLSSYEQYF.

The gene calls are TRBV7-2 and TRBJ2-7, with TRBD2 identical over 8 bases. This CDR3 region has 15 residues. The germline V gene encodes CDR1 SGHTA and CDR2 FQGNSA. The J segment lost 4 bases and the V segment lost 4 bases, leaving 9 bases of the junction unmatched. The CDR3 is CASSSTAGGQYEQYF. DNA of the CDR3: TGTGCCAGCAGCTCTACCGCGGGAGGTCAGTACGAGCAGTACTTC.